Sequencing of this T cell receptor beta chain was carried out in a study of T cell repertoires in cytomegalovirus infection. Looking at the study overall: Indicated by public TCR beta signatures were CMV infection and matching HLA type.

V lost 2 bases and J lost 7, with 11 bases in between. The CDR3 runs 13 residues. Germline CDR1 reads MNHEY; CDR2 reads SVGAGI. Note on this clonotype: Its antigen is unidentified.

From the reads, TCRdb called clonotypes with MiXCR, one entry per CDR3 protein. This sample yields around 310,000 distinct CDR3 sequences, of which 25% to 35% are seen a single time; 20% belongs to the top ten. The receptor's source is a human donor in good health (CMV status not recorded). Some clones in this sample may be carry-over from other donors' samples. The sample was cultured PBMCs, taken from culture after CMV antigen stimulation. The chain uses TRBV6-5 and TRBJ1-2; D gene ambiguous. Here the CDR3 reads CASSYGQLGGYTF. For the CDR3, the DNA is TGTGCCAGCAGTTACGGGCAGCTGGGTGGCTACACCTTC.